Included here is one T cell receptor beta chain sequence, with context. The data originate from a study of CD8 T cells in Susac syndrome. Looked up from germline, CDR1 is LGHNA and CDR2 is YNFKEQ. CDR3 length equals 16 residues. With 0 bases removed from V and 1 base from J, the gap between germline ends came to 9 bases. Reverse transcription of roughly 0.45 to 1 ug RNA was performed with random hexamers. One entry per CDR3 protein results from TCRdb running MiXCR on the immunoSEQ multiplex PCR reads. This sample has about 140,000 distinct CDR3 sequences, with over 90% found just once. The clonotype comes from a human donor with Susac syndrome. Sequenced input: CD8+ T cells from PBMCs. The V and J genes are TRBV4-2 and TRBJ1-4; D unclear. The CDR3 sequence: CASSQEEGITNEKLFF. The CDR3 coding sequence is TGTGCCAGCAGCCAAGAGGAGGGTATAACTAATGAAAAACTGTTTTTT.